The next 20 T cell receptor beta chains were all read from a single sample in a study of cytomegalovirus exposure and HLA in healthy donors. Both 60 Vbeta primers and 13 Jbeta primers went into the PCR. Profiling relied on immunoSEQ multiplex PCR, and the TCRdb table lists in-frame clones only, not all of them. The sample holds about 180,000 clones, 77% seen once. The sample taken for sequencing was PBMCs. The receptors originated from a man aged 18 to 30 in good health and CMV-seronegative.

By share of the sample, this clone is medium-sized. This chain uses TRBV19 with TRBJ1-1, with 9 bases that match TRBD1. With 7 bases clipped from V and 7 bases from J, the junction kept 10 bases outside the gene matches. CDR1 and CDR2 (germline): LNHDA, SQIVND (reference sequence). The CDR3 extends over 14 amino acids. The CDR3 loop is CASTQSRDRVEAFF. CDR3 nucleotides: TGTGCCAGTACCCAGTCCCGGGACAGGGTTGAAGCTTTCTTT. The full variable domain, in which reference TRBV19 and TRBJ1-1 provide the parts outside the CDR3, is DGGITQSPKYLFRKEGQNVTLSCEQNLNHDAMYWYRQDPGQGLRLIYYSQIVNDFQKGDIAEGYSVSREKKESFPLTVTSAQKNPTAFYLCASTQSRDRVEAFFGQGTRLTVV.

V usage is TRBV23-1 and J usage is TRBJ2-3; 10 positions agree with TRBD2. TRBV23-1 is classed as an ORF, of uncertain function. The length of the CDR3 is 20 residues. V trimming: 2 bases; J trimming: 6 bases; junction bases outside the gene matches: 20. The CDR3 coding sequence is TGCGCCAGCAGTCAAAGATCAACGGAAGCTAGCGGGAGCACGGCGGATACGCAGTATTTT. It specifies CASSQRSTEASGSTADTQYF.

The chain uses TRBV5-6 and TRBJ2-6; D perhaps matches TRBD1 (6 bases). In germline, CDR1 is SGHDT, CDR2 YYEEEE. The CDR3 runs 15 residues. V lost 3 bases and J 1 base, leaving 8 bases between the germline ends. The CDR3 nucleotides read TGTGCCAGCAGCTACACAGGGTCTGGGGCCAACGTCCTGACTTTC. Residues: CASSYTGSGANVLTF.

There are a few counts of this clone. The V gene is TRBV29-1, the J gene TRBJ2-5; 7 positions match TRBD2. The DNA end lines up better with TRBJ2-7; the J call may be wrong. The CDR3 spans 13 residues. Per the germline V gene, CDR1 is SQVTM and CDR2 is ANQGSEA. CDR3 loop: CSVGRAGVYEQYF. The CDR3 nucleotides are TGCAGCGTTGGGCGGGCGGGAGTGTACGAGCAGTACTTC.

The chain employs TRBV6-1 and TRBJ1-4; 7 bases are a match to TRBD1. The J segment lost 6 bases and the V segment lost 5 bases, leaving 6 bases of the junction unmatched. The CDR3 is 14 amino acids. The V gene's germline CDR1 is MNHNS and CDR2 SASEGT. CDR3 sequence: CASSTDRMDEKLFF. The CDR3 DNA reads as TGTGCCAGCAGTACGGACAGGATGGATGAAAAACTGTTTTTT.

The chain has TRBV5-1 and TRBJ2-5; perhaps TRBD2 as D (6 bases). This CDR3 has 15 amino acids. V gave up 4 bases and J gave up 2 bases, with 15 bases separating them. In germline, CDR1 is SGHRS, CDR2 YFSETQ. The CDR3 here is CASSPLKGGQETQYF. CDR3 nucleotides: TGCGCCAGCAGCCCCCTGAAGGGAGGACAAGAGACCCAGTACTTC.

This rearrangement joins TRBV9 to TRBJ2-2; D is unclear. Trimming cost V 5 bases and J 8 bases, with 7 bases left between them. This CDR3 region has 11 residues. Germline values: CDR1 SGDLS, CDR2 YYNGEE. CDR3 sequence reads: CASRRYGELFF. The CDR3, as DNA: TGTGCCAGCAGGCGGTATGGGGAGCTGTTTTTT.

Here the CDR3 DNA reads TGCGCCAGCAGCCATAATAACGAGCAGTACTTC. It translates to CASSHNNEQYF. The chain recombines TRBV4-3 with TRBJ2-7; D is uncertain. In germline, CDR1 is LGHNA, CDR2 YSLEER. V lost 3 bases to trimming and J lost 5 bases, with 5 bases between them. The length of the CDR3 is 11 residues.

As regards this clone: One end of the junction does not line up with germline, which may come from a read error. The chain combines TRBV4-2 with TRBJ2-6; D may be TRBD2 (6 bases). The germline gives CDR1 LGHNA, CDR2 YNFKEQ. This CDR3 has 24 amino acids. The CDR3 DNA reads TGTGCCAGCAGCCAAGCGCAACCGAGCGGGCCTCTCAATTCGCCGAACTCTTGGGCCAACGTCCTGACTTTC. Translated: CASSQAQPSGPLNSPNSWANVLTF.

This chain connects TRBV7-8 to TRBJ2-3, with D perhaps TRBD1 (6 bases). This CDR3 spans 14 amino acids. Trimming removed 1 base from V and 4 bases from J, with 9 bases in between. Germline lookup yields CDR1 SGHVS and CDR2 FQNEAQ. In DNA form, the CDR3 reads TGTGCCAGCAGCTTAGTTAGGGGGTCAGATACGCAGTATTTT. It codes for CASSLVRGSDTQYF.

This clone was recorded once. The same CDR3 also results from other DNA sequences found in this sample. The chain recombines TRBV2 with TRBJ1-3; weak D call: TRBD1 (5 bases). Trimming pared 2 bases from V and 0 bases from J, leaving 20 bases between. This CDR3 is 19 amino acids long. Germline assignment: CDR1 SNHLY and CDR2 FYNNEI. The CDR3 is CASSEFWVGQGLSGNTIYF. The CDR3 DNA is TGTGCCAGCAGTGAATTCTGGGTGGGGCAGGGACTCTCTGGAAACACCATATATTTT.

The J gene is TRBJ2-6, the V gene TRBV5-8; 8 bases fit TRBD1. Germline values: CDR1 SGHTS, CDR2 YDEGEE. J lost 14 bases, V lost 2 bases, and 12 bases had no gene match. The length of the CDR3 is 15 residues. CDR3 protein: CASSFGLAGGDLLTF. CDR3 nucleotide sequence: TGTGCCAGCAGCTTTGGATTGGCAGGGGGCGACCTCCTGACTTTC.

The chain couples TRBV5-1 to TRBJ2-1, with a possible D match to TRBD1 (7 bases). The CDR3 runs to 16 residues. Germline loops: CDR1 SGHRS, CDR2 YFSETQ. Trimming pared 6 bases from V and 2 bases from J, leaving 18 bases between. The CDR3 nucleotides are TGCGCCAGCACACCAGGGGGGCACCAGACCTACAATGAGCAGTTCTTC. Protein sequence: CASTPGGHQTYNEQFF.

J is TRBJ2-7 and V is TRBV28, with 8 bases matching TRBD2. The V gene's germline CDR1 is MDHEN and CDR2 SYDVKM. This CDR3 comprises 14 residues. J was trimmed by 4 bases and V by 6 bases; bases with no gene match: 8. CDR3 in amino acids: CASRAGTSPYEQYF. The DNA for the CDR3 is TGTGCCAGCAGGGCCGGGACTAGTCCGTACGAGCAGTACTTC.

The chain couples TRBV5-6 to TRBJ2-2, with 7 bases that match TRBD1. The CDR3 is made up of 16 amino acids. In germline, CDR1 is SGHDT, CDR2 YYEEEE. V shed 6 bases and J 6 bases; nucleotides not matched to a gene: 14. The CDR3 DNA is TGTGCCAGCACCACTGGGGTAGGGGGCATGGCCGGGGAGCTGTTTTTT. Its translation: CASTTGVGGMAGELFF.

A single count supports this clone. The V and J genes are TRBV7-6 and TRBJ1-6, with TRBD1 identical over 7 bases. The V gene's germline CDR1 is SGHVS and CDR2 FNYEAQ. V gave up 1 base and J gave up 7 bases; unmatched junction bases: 1. The CDR3 is made up of 14 amino acids. CDR3 DNA sequence: TGTGCCAGCAGCTTAGTACAGGGGAATTCACCCCTCCACTTT. This translates into CASSLVQGNSPLHF.

This sequence joins TRBV30 and TRBJ2-7; a possible D gene is TRBD2 (7 bases). With 3 bases removed from V and 6 bases from J, the gap between germline ends came to 18 bases. CDR1 is GTSNPN, CDR2 SVGIG, per germline (reference sequence). This CDR3 has 14 residues. As DNA, the CDR3 is TGTGCCTGGAGGGGTGCGGGGGCCCTCAGCGAGCAGTACTTC. Translated: CAWRGAGALSEQYF.

The chain recombines TRBV11-2 with TRBJ1-2, with TRBD1 matching 8 bases. Losses at the gene ends were 5 bases for V and 6 bases for J; bases not matched to a gene: 11. This CDR3 spans 15 amino acids. From germline, CDR1 is SGHAT and CDR2 FQNNGV. The CDR3, as DNA: TGTGCCAGCAGCAACACGACAGGGGCCCATAATGGCTACACCTTC. Translation: CASSNTTGAHNGYTF.

The chain recombines TRBV4-1 with TRBJ2-5, with 8 bases lining up with TRBD1. The DNA matches TRBJ2-7 better at its end, which makes the J call doubtful. This CDR3 has 13 amino acids. Per the germline V gene, CDR1 is MGHRA and CDR2 is YSYEKL. DNA for the CDR3: TGCGCCAGCAGCCACGACAGGGGCTACGAGCAGTACTTC. Residues: CASSHDRGYEQYF.

The chain joins TRBV11-3 to TRBJ1-2, with D hard to call. V was cut by 6 bases and J by 3 bases, with 11 bases left in between. From germline, CDR1 is SGHNT and CDR2 YENEEA. The CDR3 loop spans 13 amino acids. CDR3 nucleotides: TGTGCCAGCAGTTCCGACAACTACTATGGCTACACCTTC. Protein: CASSSDNYYGYTF.